What follows are 3 T cell receptor beta chains derived from one specimen sequenced in a study of vaccination and CD4 T cells after COVID-19. The study sequenced cultured CD4+ T cell DNA using the Oncomine TCR Beta short-read assay. TCRdb reprocessed the PCR reads with MiXCR, giving one entry per CDR3 protein. This repertoire shows around 20,000 distinct CDR3 sequences, roughly half found once; its top ten account for about 12%. Treatment described: roughly ten-day PBMC culture with coronavirus spike peptide pools or control peptides (ViraFEST assay). Antigens of these TCRs are unknown. Source material: CD4+ T cells from blood, cultured in vitro. These receptor sequences come from a human donor who had recovered from COVID-19.

This rearrangement joins TRBV7-9 to TRBJ2-3; D is perhaps TRBD2 (6 bases). The CDR3 consists of 16 residues. V was pared by 4 bases and J by 8 bases, with 22 bases between. CDR1 SEHNR and CDR2 FQNEAQ come from the germline V gene (reference sequence). CDR3 bases: TGTGCCAGCAGCTCACCGGGGCTAGCGAATCGTGGTACGCAGTATTTT. It is translated as CASSSPGLANRGTQYF.

The CDR3 protein is CASSPRQVGMGEQYF. Here the CDR3 DNA reads TGTGCCAGCAGTCCCAGACAGGTCGGGATGGGAGAGCAGTACTTC. The genes are TRBV2 and TRBJ2-7, with D possibly being TRBD1 (6 bases). Germline V gene lookup returns CDR1 SNHLY and CDR2 FYNNEI. Trimming pared 5 bases from V and 7 bases from J, leaving 21 bases between. The CDR3 length is 15 residues.

The V gene is TRBV2, the J gene TRBJ2-3; 8 positions agree with TRBD2. Unmatched junction bases numbered 7, after V lost 7 bases and J lost 1 base. CDR1 is SNHLY and CDR2 is FYNNEI in the germline V gene. The CDR3 covers 15 residues. CDR3 amino acids: CASNQAGGRTDTQYF. In DNA, the CDR3 is TGTGCCAGCAACCAGGCGGGAGGTCGCACAGATACGCAGTATTTT.